These T cell receptor beta chains were read from a single sample in a study of blood T cell repertoires in COVID-19. Assay: immunoSEQ multiplex PCR; the TCRdb copy retains only in-frame clones and omits some. The sample comprises approximately 180,000 clones, roughly 89% of which are singletons, and about 2.1% rests with the top ten. The specimen was PBMCs or T cells enriched from blood (not recorded which). The receptors originated from a middle-aged woman with acute COVID-19. Both conserved end residues are part of each CDR3. D genes are given only for firm matches. For some rows the clone size is stated as once, few or many, or as a class when expanded; others skip it.

TGTGCCAGCAGCTTGGGGGCTTCCTACGAGCAGTACTTC | CASSLGASYEQYF | TRBV5-5 | NA | TRBJ2-7 | NA | 13
TGTGCCAGCTCACCATCTAGCGGCTACGAGCAGTACTTC | CASSPSSGYEQYF | TRBV18 | NA | TRBJ2-7 | TRBD2 | 13
TGTGCCAGCAGCGAAGGAGCGGGAAAACTGTTTTTT | CASSEGAGKLFF | TRBV9 | NA | TRBJ1-4 | NA | 12
TGTGCCAGCAGCTTAGTCGGGAGCCCCTACAATGAGCAGTTCTTC | CASSLVGSPYNEQFF | TRBV11-2 | NA | TRBJ2-1 | NA | 15
TGCGCCAGCAGCCAAGATTTTGGCGGGAGAGGAGATGAGCAGTTCTTC | CASSQDFGGRGDEQFF | TRBV4-1 | NA | TRBJ2-1 | TRBD2 | 16
TGTGCCAGCAGCTCCCGGGGAGTTTGGGAGCAGTACTTC | CASSSRGVWEQYF | TRBV7-6 | NA | TRBJ2-7 | NA | 13
TGTGCCACCAGGGGACAGGGGATTACTGGGGCCAACGTCCTGACTTTC | CATRGQGITGANVLTF | TRBV28 | NA | TRBJ2-6 | TRBD1 | 16
TGTGCCAGCAGCGTGGGACTAGTGAACACCGGGGAGCTGTTTTTT | CASSVGLVNTGELFF | TRBV7-9 | NA | TRBJ2-2 | TRBD2 | 15
TGCGCCAGCAGCTCCGGACAGGGGTATGAAAAACTGTTTTTT | CASSSGQGYEKLFF | TRBV5-1 | NA | TRBJ1-4 | TRBD1 | 14
TGTGCCAGCAGTTTTGAACAGGGAGCTAACTATGGCTACACCTTC | CASSFEQGANYGYTF | TRBV5-5 | NA | TRBJ1-2 | NA | 15
TGTGCCAGCAGCTTAGCGGGACAGGGTCATGGCTACACCTTC | CASSLAGQGHGYTF | TRBV7-9 | NA | TRBJ1-2 | TRBD1 | 14
TGTGCCAGCAGCTTAGGAGCGGGAGCCTATGAGCAGTTCTTC | CASSLGAGAYEQFF | TRBV7-2 | NA | TRBJ2-1 | TRBD2 | 14
TGTGCCAGCAGGGGAGGACAGGGGGGAGCCTTTGAAGCTTTCTTT | CASRGGQGGAFEAFF | TRBV6-6 | NA | TRBJ1-1 | TRBD1 | 15
TGCAGCGTTGCCTCGGGGGGGGCCCGGGAGACCCAGTACTTC | CSVASGGARETQYF | TRBV29-1 | NA | TRBJ2-5 | TRBD2 | 14
TGTGCCAGCAGTGCTGGGACTAGCGGGGGGCCACCCCAGTTCTTC | CASSAGTSGGPPQFF | TRBV2 | once | TRBJ2-1 | TRBD2 | 15
TGTGCCTCCAACGAGGGGGCTCCATCCCTGGGAAACACCATATATTTT | CASNEGAPSLGNTIYF | TRBV15 | NA | TRBJ1-3 | TRBD1 | 16
TGTGCCAGCAGCTTAGGGGCCGTTAACACCGGGGAGCTGTTTTTT | CASSLGAVNTGELFF | TRBV11-2 | NA | TRBJ2-2 | NA | 15
TGTGCCAGCAGCCAAGAAGGGACAGTCTACGAGCAGTACTTC | CASSQEGTVYEQYF | TRBV4-2 | NA | TRBJ2-7 | TRBD1 | 14
TGTGCCAGCAGCTTAGTGGGAGGGGAAAAACTGTTTTTT | CASSLVGGEKLFF | TRBV7-9 | NA | TRBJ1-4 | NA | 13
TGTGCCAGCTCACCTCGGAAGACAGGGAGAGGGGGCACTGAAGCTTTCTTT | CASSPRKTGRGGTEAFF | TRBV18 | NA | TRBJ1-1 | TRBD1 | 17
TGTGCCAGCAGCCTCCGGGGGGCCGCGAACACCGGGGAGCTGTTTTTT | CASSLRGAANTGELFF | TRBV7-3 | NA | TRBJ2-2 | NA | 16
TGCGCCAGCAGCTTGGCTGCAACTAGCGGACAAGAGACCCAGTACTTC | CASSLAATSGQETQYF | TRBV5-1 | NA | TRBJ2-5 | TRBD2 | 16
TGTGCCAGCAAGGGAGGGAACACTGAAGCTTTCTTT | CASKGGNTEAFF | TRBV2 | few | TRBJ1-1 | NA | 12
TGCGCCAGCAGCCAAGAATCCGGCGGGAGCTCCTACGAGCAGTACTTC | CASSQESGGSSYEQYF | TRBV4-1 | NA | TRBJ2-7 | TRBD2 | 16
TGTGCCAGCAGCTCCGGGACTAGCGGGAGGTCGGGTACGCAGTATTTT | CASSSGTSGRSGTQYF | TRBV7-2 | NA | TRBJ2-3 | TRBD2 | 16
TGTGCCAGTAGTTCCAGGGGGCGTACTAATGAAAAACTGTTTTTT | CASSSRGRTNEKLFF | TRBV19 | NA | TRBJ1-4 | TRBD1 | 15
TGTGCCAGCAGCTTAAGGAAACAGCTGAATTCACCCCTCCACTTT | CASSLRKQLNSPLHF | TRBV7-8 | NA | TRBJ1-6 | NA | 15
TGTGCCAGCAGCGGGGGACAGGGGATGATCTACGAGCAGTACTTC | CASSGGQGMIYEQYF | TRBV5-4 | NA | TRBJ2-7 | TRBD1 | 15
TGCGCCAGCAGCTACGACAGGGGTGGAGAGACCCAGTACTTC | CASSYDRGGETQYF | TRBV5-1 | NA | TRBJ2-5 | TRBD1 | 14
TGTGCCAGCAGCTTAGCTGGCGGGGGGGCGTCAGATACGCAGTATTTT | CASSLAGGGASDTQYF | TRBV11-2 | NA | TRBJ2-3 | TRBD2 | 16
TGTGCCATCAGTGAGGCCGAGTCCTATGGCTACACCTTC | CAISEAESYGYTF | TRBV10-3 | once | TRBJ1-2 | NA | 13
TGTGCCATCAGTGAGGGGGGGGGCTCCTATAATTCACCCCTCCACTTT | CAISEGGGSYNSPLHF | TRBV10-3 | NA | TRBJ1-6 | NA | 16
TGTGCCAGCTCACCGCAGTGGGGACTAGATACCGGGGAGCTGTTTTTT | CASSPQWGLDTGELFF | TRBV18 | NA | TRBJ2-2 | TRBD2 | 16
TGTGCCAGCACCCTCTTAGGAGGGGCAAACACTGAAGCTTTCTTT | CASTLLGGANTEAFF | TRBV2 | NA | TRBJ1-1 | NA | 15
TGTGCCAGCAGTTTAAGGGGGGGGGCGATAACTGAAGCTTTCTTT | CASSLRGGAITEAFF | TRBV28 | NA | TRBJ1-1 | NA | 15
TGCGCCAGCAGCTTGGATTCACAAAGGGACAGGGGCCACGAGCAGTACTTC | CASSLDSQRDRGHEQYF | TRBV5-1 | NA | TRBJ2-7 | TRBD1 | 17
TGTGCCAGCAGCATAGGACAGGGATCTGGAAACACCATATATTTT | CASSIGQGSGNTIYF | TRBV5-4 | NA | TRBJ1-3 | TRBD1 | 15
TGTGCCAGCAGTTACTCGGGGACAGGGGTTGGCTACACCTTC | CASSYSGTGVGYTF | TRBV6-5 | NA | TRBJ1-2 | TRBD1 | 14
TGTGCCAGCTCACCCGGCAGGGTAGAGACCCAGTACTTC | CASSPGRVETQYF | TRBV18 | NA | TRBJ2-5 | NA | 13
TGTGCCAGCAGCTACGACGGAGGAAGGATCTCCTACGAGCAGTACTTC | CASSYDGGRISYEQYF | TRBV11-2 | NA | TRBJ2-7 | NA | 16
TGTGCCAGCAGTAGACAGGGGCTCTACGAGCAGTACTTC | CASSRQGLYEQYF | TRBV2 | NA | TRBJ2-7 | TRBD1 | 13
TGCGCCAGCAGCGGGTACAGGAGCTCCTACGAGCAGTACTTC | CASSGYRSSYEQYF | TRBV10-1 | NA | TRBJ2-7 | NA | 14
TGTGCCAGCACCCGGGGTGGGACAGGTTCTCAACAGCAGTACTTC | CASTRGGTGSQQQYF | TRBV28 | NA | TRBJ2-7 | TRBD1 | 15
TGTGCCAGTAGTATACCTCCTGGGGACTTCCTATCTTCACCCCTCCACTTT | CASSIPPGDFLSSPLHF | TRBV19 | NA | TRBJ1-6 | NA | 17
TGCGCCAGCAGCCCCGTCCCCGCGAACACCGGGGAGCTGTTTTTT | CASSPVPANTGELFF | TRBV5-1 | NA | TRBJ2-2 | NA | 15
TGTGCCAGCAGCCGCGACAGGGGCCGCACAGATACGCAGTATTTT | CASSRDRGRTDTQYF | TRBV7-8 | NA | TRBJ2-3 | TRBD1 | 15
TGTGCCACCAGCAGAGTCTTTGGGACAGGGAACTATGGCTACACCTTC | CATSRVFGTGNYGYTF | TRBV15 | NA | TRBJ1-2 | TRBD1 | 16
TGTGCCAGCAGCCAACTATCAGGGAATTCACCCCTCCACTTT | CASSQLSGNSPLHF | TRBV3-1/TRBV3-2 | NA | TRBJ1-6 | NA | 14
TGCGCCAGCAGCTGGGTTCCTCGACGGGAGAGCTCCTACGAGCAGTACTTC | CASSWVPRRESSYEQYF | TRBV5-1 | NA | TRBJ2-7 | NA | 17
TGCGCCAGCAGCCTGGGACAGACCCGCTCTGGAAACACCATATATTTT | CASSLGQTRSGNTIYF | TRBV4-1 | NA | TRBJ1-3 | TRBD1 | 16
TGTGCCAGCAGCCAAGGGATCGCGACAACGAGCCCCTACGAGCAGTACTTC | CASSQGIATTSPYEQYF | TRBV3-1/TRBV3-2 | NA | TRBJ2-7 | NA | 17
TGTGCCAGCAGTTTGTACATAGAGGTCGGCGATGAGCAGTTCTTC | CASSLYIEVGDEQFF | TRBV7-2 | NA | TRBJ2-1 | NA | 15
TGTGCCAGCAGCTTAGGTAGCGGGAGGGCCGGTGAGCAGTTCTTC | CASSLGSGRAGEQFF | TRBV7-2 | NA | TRBJ2-1 | TRBD2 | 15
TGTGCCAGCAGCTTGGGCACAGTAATTTATGGCTACACCTTC | CASSLGTVIYGYTF | TRBV5-4 | NA | TRBJ1-2 | NA | 14
TGTGCCAGTAGTATCCAGGGGGATACGCAGTATTTT | CASSIQGDTQYF | TRBV19 | NA | TRBJ2-3 | NA | 12
TGTGCCAGCAGTGAGGTGAGCGCCTTGGCCACTGAAGCTTTCTTT | CASSEVSALATEAFF | TRBV2 | NA | TRBJ1-1 | NA | 15
TGTGCCTGGAGTGGGAGTCTCTACGAGCAGTACTTC | CAWSGSLYEQYF | TRBV30 | NA | TRBJ2-7 | NA | 12
TGTGCCAGCAGTTGGACAGGGGGCTACACTGAAGCTTTCTTT | CASSWTGGYTEAFF | TRBV28 | NA | TRBJ1-1 | TRBD1 | 14
TGTGCCAGCAGCTTCCCAGGGGACACAGATACGCAGTATTTT | CASSFPGDTDTQYF | TRBV11-1 | NA | TRBJ2-3 | NA | 14